The sequence of this T cell receptor beta chain was determined in a study of cytomegalovirus exposure and HLA in healthy donors. The overall study: A later analysis reported the same platform for the roughly 120 validation repertoires and the roughly 670 first-cohort repertoires.

Assay: immunoSEQ multiplex PCR; the TCRdb copy retains only in-frame clones and omits some. The table records 70,000 to 75,000 clones, approximately 94% of them present only once. This CDR3 contains 16 residues. Germline values: CDR1 SGHNT, CDR2 YYREEE (reference sequence). V shed 5 bases, J shed 3 bases, and the junction held 5 bases outside the gene matches. Points from the study as a whole: A few CMV-associated chains proved CMV antigen-specific in vitro. Cytomegalovirus association was assigned to around 150 TCR beta chains.

As concerns this clone: Antigen specificity is unknown.

The specimen was PBMCs. The sequence came from a man between 18 and 35 years old in good health and CMV-seropositive. This chain links TRBV5-4 with TRBJ2-3; 14 bases are shared with TRBD2. DNA for the CDR3: TGTGCCAGCAGTAGGGGACTAGCGGGAGTAACAGATACGCAGTATTTT. Translation: CASSRGLAGVTDTQYF.